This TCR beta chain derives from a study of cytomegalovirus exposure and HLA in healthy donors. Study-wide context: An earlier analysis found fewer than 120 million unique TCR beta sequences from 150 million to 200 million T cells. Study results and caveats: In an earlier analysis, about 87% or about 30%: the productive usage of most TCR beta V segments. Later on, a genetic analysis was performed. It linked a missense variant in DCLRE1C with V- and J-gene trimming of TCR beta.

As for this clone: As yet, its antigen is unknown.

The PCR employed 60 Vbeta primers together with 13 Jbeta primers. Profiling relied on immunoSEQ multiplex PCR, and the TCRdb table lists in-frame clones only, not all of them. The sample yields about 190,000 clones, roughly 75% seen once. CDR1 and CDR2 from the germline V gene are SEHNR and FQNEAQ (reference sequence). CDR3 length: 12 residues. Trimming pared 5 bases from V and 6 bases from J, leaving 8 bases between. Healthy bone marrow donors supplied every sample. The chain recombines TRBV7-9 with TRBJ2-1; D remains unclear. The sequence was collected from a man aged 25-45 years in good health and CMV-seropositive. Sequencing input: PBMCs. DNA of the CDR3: TGTGCCAGCAGCCCTAACCTCAATGAGCAGTTCTTC. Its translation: CASSPNLNEQFF.